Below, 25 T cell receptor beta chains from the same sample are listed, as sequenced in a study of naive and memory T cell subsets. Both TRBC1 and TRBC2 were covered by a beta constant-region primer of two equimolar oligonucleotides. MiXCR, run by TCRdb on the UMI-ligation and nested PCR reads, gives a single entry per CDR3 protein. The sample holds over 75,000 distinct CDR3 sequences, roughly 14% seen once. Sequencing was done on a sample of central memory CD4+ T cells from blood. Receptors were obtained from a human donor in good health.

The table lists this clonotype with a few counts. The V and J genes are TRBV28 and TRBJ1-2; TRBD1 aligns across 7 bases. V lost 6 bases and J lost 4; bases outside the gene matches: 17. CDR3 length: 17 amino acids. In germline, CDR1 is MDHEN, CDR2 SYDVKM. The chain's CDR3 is CASRTGTAGVSPYGYTF. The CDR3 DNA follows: TGTGCCAGCAGGACCGGGACAGCGGGGGTAAGCCCCTATGGCTACACCTTC.

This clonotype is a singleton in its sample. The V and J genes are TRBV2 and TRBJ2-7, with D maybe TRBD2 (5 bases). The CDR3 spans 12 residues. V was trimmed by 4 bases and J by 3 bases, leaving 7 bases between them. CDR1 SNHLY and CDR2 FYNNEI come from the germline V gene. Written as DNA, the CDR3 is TGTGCCAGCAGTGCGGGGAGCTACGAGCAGTACTTC. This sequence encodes CASSAGSYEQYF.

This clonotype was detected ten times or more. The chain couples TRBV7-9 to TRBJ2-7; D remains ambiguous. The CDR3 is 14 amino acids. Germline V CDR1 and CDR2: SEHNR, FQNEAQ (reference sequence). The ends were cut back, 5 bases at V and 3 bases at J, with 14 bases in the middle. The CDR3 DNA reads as TGTGCCAGCAGCGAGATATGGGCAGGCTACGAGCAGTACTTC. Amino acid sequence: CASSEIWAGYEQYF. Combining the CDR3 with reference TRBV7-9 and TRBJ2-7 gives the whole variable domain DTGVSQNPRHKITKRGQNVTFRCDPISEHNRLYWYRQTLGQGPEFLTYFQNEAQLEKSRLLSDRFSAERPKGSFSTLEIQRTEQGDSAMYLCASSEIWAGYEQYFGPGTRLTVT.

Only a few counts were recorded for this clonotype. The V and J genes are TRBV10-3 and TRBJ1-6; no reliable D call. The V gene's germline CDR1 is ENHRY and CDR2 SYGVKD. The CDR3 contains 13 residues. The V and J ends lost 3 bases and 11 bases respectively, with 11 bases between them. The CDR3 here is CAISEGRGTPLHF. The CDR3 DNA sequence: TGTGCCATCAGTGAAGGGCGAGGGACACCCCTCCACTTT.

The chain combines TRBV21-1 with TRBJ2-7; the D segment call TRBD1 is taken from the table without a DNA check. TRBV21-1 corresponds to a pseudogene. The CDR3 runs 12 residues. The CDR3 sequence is CASRVQGYEQYF. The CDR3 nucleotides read TGTGCCAGCAGAGTACAGGGTTACGAGCAGTACTTC.

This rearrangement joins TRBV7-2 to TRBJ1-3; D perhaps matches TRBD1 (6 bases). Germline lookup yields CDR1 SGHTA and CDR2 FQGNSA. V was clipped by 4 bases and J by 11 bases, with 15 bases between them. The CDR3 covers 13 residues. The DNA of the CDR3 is TGTGCCAGCAGCTCCGGCGGGACAAAGGCCATATATTTT. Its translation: CASSSGGTKAIYF. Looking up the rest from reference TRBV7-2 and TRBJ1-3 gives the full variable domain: GAGVSQSPSNKVTEKGKDVELRCDPISGHTALYWYRQSLGQGLEFLIYFQGNSAPDKSGLPSDRFSAERTGGSVSTLTIQRTQQEDSAVYLCASSSGGTKAIYFGEGSWLTVV.

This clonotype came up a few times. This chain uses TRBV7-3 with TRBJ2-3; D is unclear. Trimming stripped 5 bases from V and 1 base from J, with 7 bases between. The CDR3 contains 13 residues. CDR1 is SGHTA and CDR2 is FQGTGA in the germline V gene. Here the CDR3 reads CASSLSRTDTQYF. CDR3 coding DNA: TGTGCCAGCAGCCTTTCCCGCACAGATACGCAGTATTTT. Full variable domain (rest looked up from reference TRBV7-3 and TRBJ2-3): GAGVSQTPSNKVTEKGKYVELRCDPISGHTALYWYRQSLGQGPEFLIYFQGTGAADDSGLPNDRFFAVRPEGSVSTLKIQRTERGDSAVYLCASSLSRTDTQYFGPGTRLTVL.

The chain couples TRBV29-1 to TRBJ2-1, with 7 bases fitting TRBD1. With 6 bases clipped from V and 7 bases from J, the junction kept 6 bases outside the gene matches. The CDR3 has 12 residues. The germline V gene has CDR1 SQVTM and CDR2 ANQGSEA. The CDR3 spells CSVEKGANEQFF. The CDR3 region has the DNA TGCAGCGTGGAAAAGGGGGCGAATGAGCAGTTCTTC.

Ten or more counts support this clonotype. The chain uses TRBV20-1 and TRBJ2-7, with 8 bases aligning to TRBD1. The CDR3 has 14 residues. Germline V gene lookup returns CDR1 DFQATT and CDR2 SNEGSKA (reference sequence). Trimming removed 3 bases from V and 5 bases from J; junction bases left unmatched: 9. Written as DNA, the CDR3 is TGCAGTGCTAGTAGGCGACAGGGGTTGGACGAGCAGTACTTC. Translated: CSASRRQGLDEQYF.

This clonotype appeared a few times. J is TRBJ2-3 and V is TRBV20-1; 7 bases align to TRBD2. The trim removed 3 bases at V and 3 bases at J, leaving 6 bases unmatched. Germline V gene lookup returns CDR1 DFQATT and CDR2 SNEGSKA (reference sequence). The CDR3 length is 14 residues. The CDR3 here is CSASLSSGTDTQYF. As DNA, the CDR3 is TGCAGTGCTAGTCTGTCTAGCGGAACAGATACGCAGTATTTT.

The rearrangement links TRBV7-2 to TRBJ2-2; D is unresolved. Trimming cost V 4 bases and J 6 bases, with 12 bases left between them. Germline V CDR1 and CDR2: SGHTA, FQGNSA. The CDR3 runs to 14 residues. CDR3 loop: CASSSPAWAGELFF. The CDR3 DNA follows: TGTGCCAGCAGCTCCCCCGCTTGGGCCGGGGAGCTGTTTTTT.

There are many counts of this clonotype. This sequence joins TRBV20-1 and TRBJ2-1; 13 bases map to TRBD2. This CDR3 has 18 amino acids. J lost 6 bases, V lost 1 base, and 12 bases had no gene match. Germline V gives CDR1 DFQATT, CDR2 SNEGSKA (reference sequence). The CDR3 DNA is TGCAGTGCTAGAGGGGAAGGGACTAGCGGGACTTACCGCAATGAGCAGTTCTTC. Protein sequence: CSARGEGTSGTYRNEQFF.

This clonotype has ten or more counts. The CDR3 here is CASKPSGNTEAFF. In DNA form, the CDR3 reads TGTGCCAGCAAGCCCTCAGGAAACACTGAAGCTTTCTTT. This rearrangement joins TRBV12-3 or TRBV12-4 to TRBJ1-1; D is ambiguous. The V end was cut by 7 bases, the J end by 2 bases, with 11 bases between. The CDR3 is 13 residues long.

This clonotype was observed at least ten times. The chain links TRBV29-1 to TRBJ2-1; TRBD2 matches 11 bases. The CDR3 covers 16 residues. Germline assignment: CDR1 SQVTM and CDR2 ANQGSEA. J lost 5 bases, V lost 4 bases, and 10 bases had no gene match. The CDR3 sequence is CSVGVTSGSLNNEQFF. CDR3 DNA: TGCAGCGTTGGGGTTACTAGCGGGAGTCTGAACAATGAGCAGTTCTTC.

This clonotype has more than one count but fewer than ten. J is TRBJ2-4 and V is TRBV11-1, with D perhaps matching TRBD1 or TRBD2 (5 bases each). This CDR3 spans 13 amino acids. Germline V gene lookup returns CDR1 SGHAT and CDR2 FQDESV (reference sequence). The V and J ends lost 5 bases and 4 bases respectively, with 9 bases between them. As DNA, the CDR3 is TGTGCCAGCAGCGGGGGACGTAAAAACATTCAGTACTTC. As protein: CASSGGRKNIQYF.

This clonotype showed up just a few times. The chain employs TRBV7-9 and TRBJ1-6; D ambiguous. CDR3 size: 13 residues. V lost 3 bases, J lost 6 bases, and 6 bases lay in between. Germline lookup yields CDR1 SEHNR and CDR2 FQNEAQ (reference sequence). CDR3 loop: CASSFNSNSPLHF. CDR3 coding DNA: TGTGCCAGCAGCTTTAACAGTAATTCACCCCTCCACTTT. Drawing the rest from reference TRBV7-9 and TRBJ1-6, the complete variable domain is DTGVSQNPRHKITKRGQNVTFRCDPISEHNRLYWYRQTLGQGPEFLTYFQNEAQLEKSRLLSDRFSAERPKGSFSTLEIQRTEQGDSAMYLCASSFNSNSPLHFGNGTRLTVT.

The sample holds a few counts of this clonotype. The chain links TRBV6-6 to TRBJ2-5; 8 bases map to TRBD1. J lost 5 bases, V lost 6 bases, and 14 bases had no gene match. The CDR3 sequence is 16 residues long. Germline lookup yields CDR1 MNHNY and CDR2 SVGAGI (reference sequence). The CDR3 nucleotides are TGTGCCAGCAGGGGTTCGGGGACAGGAGGCAAGGAGACCCAGTACTTC. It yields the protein CASRGSGTGGKETQYF.

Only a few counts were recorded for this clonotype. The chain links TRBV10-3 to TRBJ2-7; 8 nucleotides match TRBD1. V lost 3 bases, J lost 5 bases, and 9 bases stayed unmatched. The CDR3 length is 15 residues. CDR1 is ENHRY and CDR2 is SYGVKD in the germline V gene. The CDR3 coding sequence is TGTGCCATCAGTGAAAGAGAGGACAGGGCGCACGAGCAGTACTTC. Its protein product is CAISEREDRAHEQYF.

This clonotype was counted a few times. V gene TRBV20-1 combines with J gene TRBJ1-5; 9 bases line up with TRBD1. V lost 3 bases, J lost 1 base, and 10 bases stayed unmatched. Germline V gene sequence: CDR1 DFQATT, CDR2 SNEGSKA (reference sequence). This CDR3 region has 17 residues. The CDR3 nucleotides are TGCAGTGCTAGGGGTGGGACAGGGAGTTTGAGCAATCAGCCCCAGCATTTT. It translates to CSARGGTGSLSNQPQHF.

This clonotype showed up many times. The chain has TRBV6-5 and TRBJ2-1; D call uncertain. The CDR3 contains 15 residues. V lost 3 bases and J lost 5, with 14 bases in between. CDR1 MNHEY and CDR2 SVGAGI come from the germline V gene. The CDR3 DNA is TGTGCCAGCAGTTATTCGGCCGGCAGAAACAATGAGCAGTTCTTC. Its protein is CASSYSAGRNNEQFF.

The CDR3 spells CAINREEGTEAFF. Written as DNA, the CDR3 is TGTGCCATCAACAGGGAAGAAGGCACTGAAGCTTTCTTT. The chain carries TRBV10-3 and TRBJ1-1; the D gene is possibly TRBD1 (6 bases). Trimming stripped 7 bases from V and 4 bases from J, with 13 bases between. The CDR3 extends over 13 amino acids. Germline CDR1 ENHRY, CDR2 SYGVKD.

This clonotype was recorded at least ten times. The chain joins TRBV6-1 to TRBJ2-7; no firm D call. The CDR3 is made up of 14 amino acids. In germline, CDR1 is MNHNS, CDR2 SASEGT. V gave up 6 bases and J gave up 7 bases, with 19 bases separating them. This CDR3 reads CASRITGSLGEQYF. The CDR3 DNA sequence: TGTGCCAGCAGGATCACGGGCAGTTTGGGGGAGCAGTACTTC.

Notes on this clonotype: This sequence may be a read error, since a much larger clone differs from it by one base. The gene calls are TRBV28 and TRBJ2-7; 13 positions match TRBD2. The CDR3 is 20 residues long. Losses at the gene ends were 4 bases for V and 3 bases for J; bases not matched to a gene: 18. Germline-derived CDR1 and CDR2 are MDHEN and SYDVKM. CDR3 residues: CASSSLGGGLAGKGYYEQYF. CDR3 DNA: TGTGCCAGCAGTTCCCTCGGGGGGGGACTAGCGGGAAAGGGGTACTACGAGCAGTACTTC.

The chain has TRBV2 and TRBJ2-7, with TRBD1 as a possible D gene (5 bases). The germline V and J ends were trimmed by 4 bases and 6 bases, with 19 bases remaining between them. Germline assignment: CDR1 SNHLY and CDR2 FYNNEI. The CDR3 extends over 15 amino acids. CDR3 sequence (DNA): TGTGCCAGCAGTGTGGGCCGGCAGGGTGTGGGCGAGCAGTACTTC. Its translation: CASSVGRQGVGEQYF.

The CDR3 loop reads CASIPYRDGGCNSPLHF. The CDR3 nucleotides read TGTGCCAGCATCCCCTACCGGGACGGAGGATGTAATTCACCCCTCCACTTT. The J gene is TRBJ1-6, the V gene TRBV6-1, with D perhaps TRBD1 (5 bases). Trimming removed 7 bases from V and 6 bases from J, with 22 bases in between. CDR3 length: 17 residues. Germline values: CDR1 MNHNS, CDR2 SASEGT.